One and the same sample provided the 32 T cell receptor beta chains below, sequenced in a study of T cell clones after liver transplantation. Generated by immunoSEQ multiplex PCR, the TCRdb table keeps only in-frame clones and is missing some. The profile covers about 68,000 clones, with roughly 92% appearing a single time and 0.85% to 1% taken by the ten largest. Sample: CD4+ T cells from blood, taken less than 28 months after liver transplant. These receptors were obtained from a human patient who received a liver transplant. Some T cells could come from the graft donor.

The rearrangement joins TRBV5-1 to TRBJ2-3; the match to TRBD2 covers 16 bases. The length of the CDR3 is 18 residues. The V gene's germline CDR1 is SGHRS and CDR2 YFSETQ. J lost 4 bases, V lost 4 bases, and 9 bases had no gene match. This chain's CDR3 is CASSGLGTSGRAADTQYF. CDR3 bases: TGCGCCAGCAGCGGACTAGGGACTAGCGGGAGGGCCGCAGATACGCAGTATTTT.

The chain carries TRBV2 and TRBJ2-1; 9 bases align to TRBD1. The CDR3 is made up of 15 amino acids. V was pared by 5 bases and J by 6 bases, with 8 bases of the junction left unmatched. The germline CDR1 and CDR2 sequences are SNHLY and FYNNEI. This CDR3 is CASSSQGARGNEQFF. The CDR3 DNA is TGTGCCAGCAGTTCACAGGGGGCGCGGGGCAATGAGCAGTTCTTC.

The DNA for the CDR3 is TGTGCCAGCAGTTTATTAGGTCAGCTTAACACAGATACGCAGTATTTT. Translated, it gives CASSLLGQLNTDTQYF. V gene TRBV28 combines with J gene TRBJ2-3; unclear D gene. This CDR3 is built from 16 residues. The V end lost 1 base, the J end lost 2 bases, and 13 bases lay between the germline ends. Germline CDR1 MDHEN, CDR2 SYDVKM.

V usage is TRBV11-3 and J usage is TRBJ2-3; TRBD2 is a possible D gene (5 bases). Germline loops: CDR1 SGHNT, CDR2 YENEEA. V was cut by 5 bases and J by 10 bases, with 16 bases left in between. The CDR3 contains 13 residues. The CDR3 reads CASSPAGEGAQYF. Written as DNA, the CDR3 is TGTGCCAGCAGCCCGGCGGGCGAGGGCGCGCAGTATTTT.

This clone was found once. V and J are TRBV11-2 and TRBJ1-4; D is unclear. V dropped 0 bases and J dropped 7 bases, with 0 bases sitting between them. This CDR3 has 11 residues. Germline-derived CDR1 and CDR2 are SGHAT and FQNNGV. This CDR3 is CASSLDEKLFF. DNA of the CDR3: TGTGCCAGCAGCTTAGATGAAAAACTGTTTTTT.

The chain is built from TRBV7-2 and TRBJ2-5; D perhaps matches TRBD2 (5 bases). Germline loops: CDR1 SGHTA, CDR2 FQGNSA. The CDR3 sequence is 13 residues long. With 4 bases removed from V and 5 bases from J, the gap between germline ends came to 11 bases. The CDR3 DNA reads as TGTGCCAGCAGCTCGGGGTTGAGGGAGACCCAGTACTTC. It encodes CASSSGLRETQYF.

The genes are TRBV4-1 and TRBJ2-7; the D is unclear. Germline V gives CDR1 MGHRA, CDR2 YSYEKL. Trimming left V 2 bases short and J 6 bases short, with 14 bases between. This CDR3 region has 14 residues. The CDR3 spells CASSQSGQTTEQYF. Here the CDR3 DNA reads TGCGCCAGCAGCCAATCTGGGCAGACGACCGAGCAGTACTTC.

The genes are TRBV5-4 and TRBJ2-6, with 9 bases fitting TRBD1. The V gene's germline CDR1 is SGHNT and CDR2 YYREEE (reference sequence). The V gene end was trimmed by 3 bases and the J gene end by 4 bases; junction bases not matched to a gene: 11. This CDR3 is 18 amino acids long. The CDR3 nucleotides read TGTGCCAGCAGCTCTCCGACAGGGGGTGTTTCCGGGGCCAACGTCCTGACTTTC. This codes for CASSSPTGGVSGANVLTF.

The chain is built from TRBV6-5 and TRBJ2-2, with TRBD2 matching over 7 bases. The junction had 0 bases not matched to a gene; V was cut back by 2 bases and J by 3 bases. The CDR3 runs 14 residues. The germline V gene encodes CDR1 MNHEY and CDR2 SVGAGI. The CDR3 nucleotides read TGTGCCAGCAGTTACCTAGCGGACACCGGGGAGCTGTTTTTT. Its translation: CASSYLADTGELFF.

Here the CDR3 reads CASSFLAGGVAKNIQYF. CDR3 in DNA: TGTGCCAGTAGTTTCCTAGCGGGAGGGGTAGCCAAAAACATTCAGTACTTC. The chain recombines TRBV19 with TRBJ2-4, with 12 nucleotides matching TRBD2. This CDR3 is 17 amino acids long. V trimming: 5 bases; J trimming: 0 bases; junction bases outside the gene matches: 5. From germline, CDR1 is LNHDA and CDR2 SQIVND (reference sequence).

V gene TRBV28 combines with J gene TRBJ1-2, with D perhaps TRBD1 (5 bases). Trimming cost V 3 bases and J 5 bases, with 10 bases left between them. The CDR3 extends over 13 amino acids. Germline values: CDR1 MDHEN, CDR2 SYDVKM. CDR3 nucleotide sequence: TGTGCCAGCAGTTTTCAGGGAGGGTATGGCTACACCTTC. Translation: CASSFQGGYGYTF.

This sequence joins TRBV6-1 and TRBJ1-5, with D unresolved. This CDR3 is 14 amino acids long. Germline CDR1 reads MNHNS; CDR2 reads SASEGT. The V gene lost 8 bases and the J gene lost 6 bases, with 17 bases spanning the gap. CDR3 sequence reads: CASLDTLGGQPQHF. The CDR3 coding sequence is TGTGCCAGCTTAGACACCCTGGGAGGTCAGCCCCAGCATTTT.

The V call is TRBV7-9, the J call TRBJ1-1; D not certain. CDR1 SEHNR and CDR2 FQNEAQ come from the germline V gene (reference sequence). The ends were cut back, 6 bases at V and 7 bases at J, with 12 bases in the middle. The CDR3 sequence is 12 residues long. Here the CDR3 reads CASSTIVYEAFF. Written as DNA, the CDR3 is TGTGCCAGCAGTACAATAGTTTATGAAGCTTTCTTT.

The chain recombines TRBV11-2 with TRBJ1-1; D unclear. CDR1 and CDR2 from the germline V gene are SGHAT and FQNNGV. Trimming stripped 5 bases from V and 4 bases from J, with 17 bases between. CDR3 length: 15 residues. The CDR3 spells CASSPLMGRGTEAFF. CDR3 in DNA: TGTGCCAGCAGCCCCCTAATGGGCCGCGGCACTGAAGCTTTCTTT. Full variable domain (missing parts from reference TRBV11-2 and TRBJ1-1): EAGVAQSPRYKIIEKRQSVAFWCNPISGHATLYWYQQILGQGPKLLIQFQNNGVVDDSQLPKDRFSAERLKGVDSTLKIQPAKLEDSAVYLCASSPLMGRGTEAFFGQGTRLTVV.

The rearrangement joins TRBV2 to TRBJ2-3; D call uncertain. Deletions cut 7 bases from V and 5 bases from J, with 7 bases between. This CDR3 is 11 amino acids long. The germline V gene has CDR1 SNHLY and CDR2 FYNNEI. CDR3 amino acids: CASTGRDTQYF. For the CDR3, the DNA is TGTGCCAGCACCGGACGAGATACGCAGTATTTT.

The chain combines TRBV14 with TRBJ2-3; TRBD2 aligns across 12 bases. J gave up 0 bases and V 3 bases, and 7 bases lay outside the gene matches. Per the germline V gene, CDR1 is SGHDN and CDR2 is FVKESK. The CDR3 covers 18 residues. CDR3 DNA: TGTGCCAGCAGCCACCGAAAGGGGACTAGCGGGAGCACAGATACGCAGTATTTT. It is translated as CASSHRKGTSGSTDTQYF.

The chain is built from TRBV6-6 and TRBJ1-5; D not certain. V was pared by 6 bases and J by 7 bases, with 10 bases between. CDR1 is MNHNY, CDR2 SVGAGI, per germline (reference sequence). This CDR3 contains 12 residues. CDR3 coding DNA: TGTGCCAGCAGCTCGGACGTACAGCCCCAGCATTTT. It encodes CASSSDVQPQHF.

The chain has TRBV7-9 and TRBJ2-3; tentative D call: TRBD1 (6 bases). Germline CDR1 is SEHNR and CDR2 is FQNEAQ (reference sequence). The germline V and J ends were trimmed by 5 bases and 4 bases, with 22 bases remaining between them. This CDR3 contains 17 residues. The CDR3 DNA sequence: TGTGCCAGCAGCCCATGGGGGACGGCAGGGGTTGCAGATACGCAGTATTTT. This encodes CASSPWGTAGVADTQYF.

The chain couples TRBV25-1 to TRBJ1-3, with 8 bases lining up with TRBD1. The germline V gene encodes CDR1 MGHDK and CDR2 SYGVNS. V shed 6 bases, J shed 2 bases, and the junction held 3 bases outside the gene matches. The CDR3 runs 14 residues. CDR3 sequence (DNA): TGTGCCAGCAGCTGGACAGGGACTGGAAACACCATATATTTT. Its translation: CASSWTGTGNTIYF.

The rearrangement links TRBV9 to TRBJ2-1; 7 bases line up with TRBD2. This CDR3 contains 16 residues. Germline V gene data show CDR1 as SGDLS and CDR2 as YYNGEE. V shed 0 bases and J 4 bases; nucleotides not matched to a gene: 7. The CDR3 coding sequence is TGTGCCAGCAGCGTAGTAGGTAGCGGGCCTTACAATGAGCAGTTCTTC. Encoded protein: CASSVVGSGPYNEQFF. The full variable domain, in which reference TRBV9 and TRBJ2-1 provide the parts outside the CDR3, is DSGVTQTPKHLITATGQRVTLRCSPRSGDLSVYWYQQSLDQGLQFLIQYYNGEERAKGNILERFSAQQFPDLHSELNLSSLELGDSALYFCASSVVGSGPYNEQFFGPGTRLTVL.

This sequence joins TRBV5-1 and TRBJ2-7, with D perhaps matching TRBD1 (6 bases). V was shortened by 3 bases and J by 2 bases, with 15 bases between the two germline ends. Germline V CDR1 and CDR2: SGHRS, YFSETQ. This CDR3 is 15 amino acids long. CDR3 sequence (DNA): TGCGCCAGCAGCTACGGACAGCCTGGACCCTACGAGCAGTACTTC. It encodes CASSYGQPGPYEQYF.

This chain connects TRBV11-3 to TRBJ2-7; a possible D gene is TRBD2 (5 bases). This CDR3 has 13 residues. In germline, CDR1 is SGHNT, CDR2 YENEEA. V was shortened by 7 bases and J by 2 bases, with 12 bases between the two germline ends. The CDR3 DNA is TGTGCCAGCACAGCGGATGCCACCTACGAGCAGTACTTC. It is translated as CASTADATYEQYF.

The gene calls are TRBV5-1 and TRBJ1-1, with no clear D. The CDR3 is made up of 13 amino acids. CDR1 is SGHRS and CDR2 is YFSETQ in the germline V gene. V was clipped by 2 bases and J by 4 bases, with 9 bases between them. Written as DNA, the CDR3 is TGCGCCAGCAGCTTTTCCCATGGCACTGAAGCTTTCTTT. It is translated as CASSFSHGTEAFF.

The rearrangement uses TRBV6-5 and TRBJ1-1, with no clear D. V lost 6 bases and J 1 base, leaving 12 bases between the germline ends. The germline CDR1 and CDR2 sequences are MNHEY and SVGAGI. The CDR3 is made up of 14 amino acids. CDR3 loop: CASRKSLTNTEAFF. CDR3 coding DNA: TGTGCCAGCAGGAAATCCCTAACGAACACTGAAGCTTTCTTT.

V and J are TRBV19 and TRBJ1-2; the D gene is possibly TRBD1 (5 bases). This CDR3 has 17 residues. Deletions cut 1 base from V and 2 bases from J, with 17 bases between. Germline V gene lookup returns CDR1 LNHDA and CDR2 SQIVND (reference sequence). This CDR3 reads CASSIVGDGGGNYGYTF. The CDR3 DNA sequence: TGTGCCAGTAGTATAGTTGGAGACGGCGGGGGAAACTATGGCTACACCTTC. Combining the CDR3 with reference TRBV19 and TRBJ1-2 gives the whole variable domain DGGITQSPKYLFRKEGQNVTLSCEQNLNHDAMYWYRQDPGQGLRLIYYSQIVNDFQKGDIAEGYSVSREKKESFPLTVTSAQKNPTAFYLCASSIVGDGGGNYGYTFGSGTRLTVV.

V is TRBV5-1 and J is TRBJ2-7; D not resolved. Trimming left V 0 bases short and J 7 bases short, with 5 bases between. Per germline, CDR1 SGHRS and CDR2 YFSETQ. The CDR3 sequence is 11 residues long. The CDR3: CASSLDREQYF. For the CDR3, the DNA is TGCGCCAGCAGCTTGGATAGGGAGCAGTACTTC.

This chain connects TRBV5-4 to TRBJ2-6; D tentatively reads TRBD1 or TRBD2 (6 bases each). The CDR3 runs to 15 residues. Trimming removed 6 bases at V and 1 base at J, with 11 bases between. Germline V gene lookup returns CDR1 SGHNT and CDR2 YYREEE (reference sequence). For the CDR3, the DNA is TGTGCCAGCAATGGAGGGGGATCTGGGGCCAACGTCCTGACTTTC. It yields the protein CASNGGGSGANVLTF.

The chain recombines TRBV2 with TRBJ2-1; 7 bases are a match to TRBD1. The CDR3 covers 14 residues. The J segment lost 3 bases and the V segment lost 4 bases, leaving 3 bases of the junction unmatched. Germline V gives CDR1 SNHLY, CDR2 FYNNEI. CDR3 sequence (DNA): TGTGCCAGCAGTGGACAGGGACGCTACAATGAGCAGTTCTTC. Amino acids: CASSGQGRYNEQFF. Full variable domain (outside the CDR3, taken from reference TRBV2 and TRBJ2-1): EPEVTQTPSHQVTQMGQEVILRCVPISNHLYFYWYRQILGQKVEFLVSFYNNEISEKSEIFDDQFSVERPDGSNFTLKIRSTKLEDSAMYFCASSGQGRYNEQFFGPGTRLTVL.

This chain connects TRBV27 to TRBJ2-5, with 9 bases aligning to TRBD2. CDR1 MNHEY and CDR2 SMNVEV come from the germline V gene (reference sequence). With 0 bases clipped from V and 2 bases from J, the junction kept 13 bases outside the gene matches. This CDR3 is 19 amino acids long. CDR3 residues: CASSLSNWGGLAPQETQYF. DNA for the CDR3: TGTGCCAGCAGTTTATCAAATTGGGGGGGACTAGCTCCGCAAGAGACCCAGTACTTC.

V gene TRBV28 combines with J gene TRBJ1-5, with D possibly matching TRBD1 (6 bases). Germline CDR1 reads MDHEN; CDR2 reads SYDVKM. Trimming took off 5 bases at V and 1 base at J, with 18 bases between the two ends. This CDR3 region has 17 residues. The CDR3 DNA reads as TGTGCCAGCAGTCCACCATACAGGGTTAGGAGCAATCAGCCCCAGCATTTT. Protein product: CASSPPYRVRSNQPQHF.

CDR3 coding DNA: TGTGCCAGCAGCTATAGGACGGTCATGAACACTGAAGCTTTCTTT. Its protein is CASSYRTVMNTEAFF. The rearrangement links TRBV27 to TRBJ1-1; D remains ambiguous. Trimming stripped 6 bases from V and 0 bases from J, with 14 bases between. This CDR3 has 15 amino acids. Germline CDR1 and CDR2: MNHEY and SMNVEV (reference sequence).

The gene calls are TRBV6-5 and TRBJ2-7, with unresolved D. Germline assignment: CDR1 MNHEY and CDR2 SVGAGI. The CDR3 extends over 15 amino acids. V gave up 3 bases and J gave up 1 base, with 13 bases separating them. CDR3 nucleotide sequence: TGTGCCAGCAGTTATTCTCCGACTGAGTCCTACGAGCAGTACTTC. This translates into CASSYSPTESYEQYF.